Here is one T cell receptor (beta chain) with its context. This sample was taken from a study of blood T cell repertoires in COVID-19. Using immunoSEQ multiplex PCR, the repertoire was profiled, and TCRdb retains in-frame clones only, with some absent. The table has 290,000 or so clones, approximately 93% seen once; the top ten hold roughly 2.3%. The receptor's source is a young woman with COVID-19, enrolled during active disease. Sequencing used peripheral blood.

CDR3 sequence: CATREHGEETQYF. DNA for the CDR3: TGTGCCACACGGGAGCATGGAGAAGAGACCCAGTACTTC. The chain is built from TRBV19 and TRBJ2-5, with D perhaps matching TRBD2 (6 bases). Trimming cost V 10 bases and J 3 bases, with 15 bases left between them. Germline CDR1 is LNHDA and CDR2 is SQIVND (reference sequence). CDR3 length: 13 residues.